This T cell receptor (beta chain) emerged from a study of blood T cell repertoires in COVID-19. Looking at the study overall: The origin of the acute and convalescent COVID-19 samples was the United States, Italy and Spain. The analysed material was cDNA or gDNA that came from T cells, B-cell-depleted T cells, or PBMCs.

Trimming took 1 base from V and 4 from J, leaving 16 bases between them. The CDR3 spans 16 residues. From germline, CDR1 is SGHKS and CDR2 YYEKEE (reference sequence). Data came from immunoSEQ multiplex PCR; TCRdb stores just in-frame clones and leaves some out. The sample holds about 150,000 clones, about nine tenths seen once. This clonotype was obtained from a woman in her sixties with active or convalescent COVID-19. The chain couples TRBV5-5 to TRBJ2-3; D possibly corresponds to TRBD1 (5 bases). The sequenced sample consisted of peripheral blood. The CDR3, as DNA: TGTGCCAGCAGCTTGTCCGGCGTGGGGCCGGCAGATACGCAGTATTTT. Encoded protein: CASSLSGVGPADTQYF.